Here is one TCR beta chain with its context. As yet, its antigen is unknown. This CDR3 is 16 amino acids long. Trimming took 0 bases from V and 2 from J; bases not matched to a gene: 4. Germline CDR1 and CDR2: SGHRS and YFSETQ. TCR beta libraries were prepared from cDNA with unique molecular identifiers. MiXCR, run by TCRdb on the PCR reads, gives a single entry per CDR3 protein. Counted here are almost 700,000 distinct CDR3 sequences, approximately 60% occurring once; the ten biggest clones make up about 10%. This specimen comes from a study of post-analysis software for immune sequencing data. Whole-study results and caveats: Among five TRBV segments more frequent in patients than controls were TRBV5-6, TRBV5-1 and TRBV20-1. Normalized Chao1 diversity was significantly reduced in patients versus controls.

The genes are TRBV5-1 and TRBJ2-5; 10 nucleotides line up with TRBD2. Sequencing was performed on blood. The sequence was collected from a girl aged 2 to 9 with multiple sclerosis. As DNA, the CDR3 is TGCGCCAGCAGCTTGGATGGACTAGCGGTACAAGAGACCCAGTACTTC. The encoded protein is CASSLDGLAVQETQYF.